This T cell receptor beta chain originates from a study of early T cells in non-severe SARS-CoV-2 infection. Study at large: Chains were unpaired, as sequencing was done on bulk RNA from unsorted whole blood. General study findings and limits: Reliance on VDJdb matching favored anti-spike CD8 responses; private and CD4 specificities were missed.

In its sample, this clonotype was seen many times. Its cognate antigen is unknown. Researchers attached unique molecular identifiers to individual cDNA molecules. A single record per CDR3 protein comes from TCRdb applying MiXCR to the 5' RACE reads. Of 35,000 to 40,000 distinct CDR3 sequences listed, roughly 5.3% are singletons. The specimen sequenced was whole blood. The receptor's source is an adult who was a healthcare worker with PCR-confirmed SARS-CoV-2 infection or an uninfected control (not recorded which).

DNA for the CDR3: TGTGCCAGCAGCTTAGAACTAGGTTTCAATGAGCAGTTCTTC. This translates into CASSLELGFNEQFF. The rearrangement joins TRBV7-6 to TRBJ2-1, with D maybe TRBD2 (5 bases). This CDR3 is 14 amino acids long. Trimming stripped 1 base from V and 6 bases from J, with 10 bases between. CDR1 and CDR2 from the germline V gene are SGHVS and FNYEAQ.